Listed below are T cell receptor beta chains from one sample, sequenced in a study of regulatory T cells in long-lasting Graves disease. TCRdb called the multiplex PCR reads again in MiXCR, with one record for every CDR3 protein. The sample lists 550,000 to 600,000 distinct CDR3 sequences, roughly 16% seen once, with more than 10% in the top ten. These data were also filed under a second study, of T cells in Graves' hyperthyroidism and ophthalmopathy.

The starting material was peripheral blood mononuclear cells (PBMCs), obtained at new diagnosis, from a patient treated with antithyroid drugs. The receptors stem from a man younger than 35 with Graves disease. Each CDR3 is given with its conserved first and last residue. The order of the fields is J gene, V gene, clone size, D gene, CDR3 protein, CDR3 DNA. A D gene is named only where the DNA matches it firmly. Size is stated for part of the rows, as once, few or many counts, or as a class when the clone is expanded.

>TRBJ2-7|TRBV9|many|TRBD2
CASSEGLAGNYYEQYF
TGTGCCAGCAGCGAAGGACTAGCGGGTAACTACTACGAGCAGTACTTC
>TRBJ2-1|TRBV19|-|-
CASSMYRIVHGDNEQFF
TGTGCCAGTAGTATGTACAGAATTGTACACGGGGACAATGAGCAGTTCTTC
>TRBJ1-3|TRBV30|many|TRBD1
CAWSLTGGPGNTIYF
TGTGCCTGGAGCCTGACAGGGGGCCCTGGAAACACCATATATTTT
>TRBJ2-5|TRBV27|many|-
CASSLLPGAIGETQYF
TGTGCCAGCAGTTTATTGCCGGGGGCTATCGGGGAGACCCAGTACTTC
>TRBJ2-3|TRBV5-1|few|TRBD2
CASSGGDYPSTDTQYF
TGCGCCAGCAGCGGAGGGGACTACCCTAGCACAGATACGCAGTATTTT
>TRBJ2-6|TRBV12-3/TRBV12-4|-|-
CASSFRLAGANVLTF
TGTGCCAGCAGTTTTCGGCTTGCTGGGGCCAACGTCCTGACTTTC
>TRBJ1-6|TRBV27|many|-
CASSFRHNSPLHF
TGTGCCAGCAGTTTTAGGCATAATTCACCCCTCCACTTT
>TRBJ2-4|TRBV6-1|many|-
CASSEALSLAKNIQYF
TGTGCCAGCAGTGAAGCGTTGTCGCTGGCCAAAAACATTCAGTACTTC
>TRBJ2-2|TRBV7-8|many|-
CASRERQGGTGELFF
TGTGCCAGCAGGGAACGACAGGGAGGGACCGGGGAGCTGTTTTTT
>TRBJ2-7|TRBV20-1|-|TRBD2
CSAGPGLAGGRYEQYF
TGCAGTGCAGGCCCGGGACTAGCGGGAGGGCGCTACGAGCAGTACTTC
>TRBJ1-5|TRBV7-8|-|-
CASSLHRGRNQPQHF
TGTGCCAGCAGCTTACATAGGGGTCGGAATCAGCCCCAGCATTTT
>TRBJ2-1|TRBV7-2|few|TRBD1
CASSRGGPSSYNEQFF
TGTGCCAGCAGCCGAGGGGGCCCCAGCTCCTACAATGAGCAGTTCTTC
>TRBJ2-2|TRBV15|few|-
CATKNSDSNTGELFF
TGTGCCACCAAGAATAGCGACTCCAACACCGGGGAGCTGTTTTTT
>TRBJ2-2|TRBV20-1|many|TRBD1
CSAARTGTNTGELFF
TGCAGTGCCGCGCGGACAGGGACGAACACCGGGGAGCTGTTTTTT
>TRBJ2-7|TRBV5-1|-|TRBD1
CASSLAPRTGGYEQYF
TGCGCCAGCAGCTTGGCCCCCCGGACAGGGGGGTACGAGCAGTACTTC
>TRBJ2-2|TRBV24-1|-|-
CATSDFRRSGELFF
TGTGCCACCAGTGATTTTAGGCGGTCCGGGGAGCTGTTTTTT
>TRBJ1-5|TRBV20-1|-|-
CSATRTESNQPQHF
TGCAGTGCTACTCGGACGGAGAGCAATCAGCCCCAGCATTTT
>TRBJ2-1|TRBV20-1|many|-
CSASLPAVPYFSPKDNEQFF
TGCAGTGCTAGCCTCCCCGCCGTGCCCTACTTCTCGCCAAAAGACAATGAGCAGTTCTTC
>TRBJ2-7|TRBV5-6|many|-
CASSENPMTYEQYF
TGTGCCAGCAGCGAAAACCCGATGACCTACGAGCAGTACTTC